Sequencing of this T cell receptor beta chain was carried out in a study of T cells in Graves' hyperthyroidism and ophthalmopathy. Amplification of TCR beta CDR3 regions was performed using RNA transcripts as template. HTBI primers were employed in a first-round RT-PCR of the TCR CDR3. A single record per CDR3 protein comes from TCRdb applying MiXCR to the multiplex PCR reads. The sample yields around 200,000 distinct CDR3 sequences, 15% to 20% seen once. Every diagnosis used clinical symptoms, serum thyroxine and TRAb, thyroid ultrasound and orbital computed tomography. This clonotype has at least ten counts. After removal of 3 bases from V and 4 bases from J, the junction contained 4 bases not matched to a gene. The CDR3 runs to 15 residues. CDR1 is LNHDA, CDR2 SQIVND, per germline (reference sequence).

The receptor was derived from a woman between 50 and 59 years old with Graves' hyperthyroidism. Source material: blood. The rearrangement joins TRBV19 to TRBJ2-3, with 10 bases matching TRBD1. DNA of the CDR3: TGTGCCAGTAGTATTTTGGGACAGGGGTCAGATACGCAGTATTTT. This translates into CASSILGQGSDTQYF.